Detailed here is one T cell receptor (beta chain). The antigen remains undetermined. This sample was taken from a study of immune cell composition in non-small cell lung cancer. Study-level findings and limits: Smoking pack-years did not significantly correlate with tumour TCR-beta clonality.

V dropped 2 bases and J dropped 5 bases, with 9 bases sitting between them. The CDR3 length is 13 residues. Germline V gene lookup returns CDR1 SGHVS and CDR2 FNYEAQ. The data were produced by immunoSEQ multiplex PCR, yet TCRdb's version contains in-frame clones alone and is incomplete. The sample contains about 4,300 clones, under 85% of which appear only once. The sequenced sample was lung tumor tissue. V is TRBV7-6 and J is TRBJ2-5; TRBD2 is a possible D gene (6 bases). The sequence was obtained from a human donor with non-small cell lung cancer. Here the CDR3 reads CASSLYSGETQYF. The CDR3 DNA reads as TGTGCCAGCAGCTTATATAGCGGTGAGACCCAGTACTTC.